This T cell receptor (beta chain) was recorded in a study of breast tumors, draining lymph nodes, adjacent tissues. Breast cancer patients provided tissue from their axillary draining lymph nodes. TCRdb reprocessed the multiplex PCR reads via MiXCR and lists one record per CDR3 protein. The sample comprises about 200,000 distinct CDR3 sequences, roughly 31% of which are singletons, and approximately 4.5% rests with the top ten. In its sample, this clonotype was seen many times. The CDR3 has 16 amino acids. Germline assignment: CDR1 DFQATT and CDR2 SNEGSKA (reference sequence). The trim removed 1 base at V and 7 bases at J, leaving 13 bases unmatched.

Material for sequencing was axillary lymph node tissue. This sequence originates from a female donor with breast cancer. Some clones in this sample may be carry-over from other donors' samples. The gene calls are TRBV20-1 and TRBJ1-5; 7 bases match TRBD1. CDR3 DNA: TGCAGTGCTAGAGCCCGCGGAACAGGGGTTATCCAGCCCCAGCATTTT. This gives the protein CSARARGTGVIQPQHF.